A selection of T cell receptor beta chains follows, all from one sample in a study of blood T cell repertoires in COVID-19. Profiling relied on immunoSEQ multiplex PCR, and the TCRdb table lists in-frame clones only, not all of them. The data show 150,000 or so clones, roughly 73% seen once. Input material: peripheral blood. The origin of the receptors is a woman aged 50 to 65 with active or convalescent COVID-19. CDR3s include the opening cysteine and the closing phenylalanine or tryptophan. Where a row states a size, it is once, few, many or the class of an expanded clone; other rows omit it.

v_gene,len,abundance,j_gene,CDR3aa
TRBV18,13,-,TRBJ1-1,CASSPRQSTEAFF
TRBV6-2/TRBV6-3,13,once,TRBJ1-5,CASSWTGTQPQHF
TRBV19,15,-,TRBJ2-2,CASQVGTGGTGELFF
TRBV11-2,15,-,TRBJ2-5,CASSPRTSGAFAQYF
TRBV7-2,18,once,TRBJ1-3,CASSLGLTGGHSGNTIYF
TRBV9,13,-,TRBJ1-6,CASSAGGFAPLHF
TRBV10-3,16,-,TRBJ1-6,CAISPQGPTYNSPLHF
TRBV19,16,-,TRBJ2-1,CASSSSGTALYNEQFF
TRBV5-1,15,once,TRBJ1-3,CASSLWGGLGNTIYF
TRBV29-1,13,-,TRBJ1-1,CSVERGFSTEAFF
TRBV28,11,-,TRBJ1-2,CASSLKSGYTF
TRBV6-4,15,few,TRBJ2-3,CASSFSGGGTDTQYF
TRBV11-1,16,-,TRBJ2-2,CASSLEAGANTGELFF
TRBV6-1,15,-,TRBJ2-7,CASSETSGTPYEQYF
TRBV7-2,17,once,TRBJ2-3,CASSLDSSGRWTDTQYF
TRBV19,15,few,TRBJ1-5,CASNRWDREVQPQHF
TRBV20-1,13,-,TRBJ2-3,CSASGAAGDTQYF
TRBV10-2,13,-,TRBJ2-1,CASSGTSGREQFF
TRBV20-1,12,-,TRBJ1-5,CSASSGPQPQHF
TRBV19,15,-,TRBJ2-7,CASRPGQAGRGEQYF
TRBV6-1,15,few,TRBJ1-5,CASSEGGGRNQPQHF
TRBV6-2/TRBV6-3,13,-,TRBJ2-1,CASSLTRNNEQFF
TRBV7-3,14,-,TRBJ2-3,CASSPVRGTDTQYF
TRBV2,17,-,TRBJ2-5,CASTEAGGAPLQETQYF
TRBV20-1,15,few,TRBJ2-7,CSASGRGRGSYEQYF
TRBV25-1,14,few,TRBJ1-2,CASSDPARPGGYTF
TRBV7-7,15,-,TRBJ2-5,CASSLVTSGQETQYF
TRBV19,16,-,TRBJ1-5,CASSRTYAGPNQPQHF
TRBV3-1/TRBV3-2,14,-,TRBJ1-1,CASSLNGVNTEAFF
TRBV19,15,once,TRBJ1-6,CASSLGTGGHSPLHF
TRBV18,20,-,TRBJ2-7,CASSPRGSGGTSKNTYEQYF
TRBV20-1,11,-,TRBJ2-5,CSAREEETQYF
TRBV25-1,12,few,TRBJ1-2,CASSYANYGYTF
TRBV10-2,14,-,TRBJ1-4,CASRIQGAREKLFF
TRBV28,14,-,TRBJ1-2,CASSLQLPNYGYTF
TRBV11-2,14,few,TRBJ2-1,CASSLSGGNNEQFF
TRBV19,14,-,TRBJ1-2,CASTPGQGEHGYTF
TRBV5-1,17,-,TRBJ1-4,CASSSGAGEGTNEKLFF
TRBV6-6,16,few,TRBJ2-1,CASSPLDFLGANEQFF
TRBV30,14,-,TRBJ2-7,CAWSVSGGRNEQYF
TRBV7-2,16,-,TRBJ1-6,CASSFTGQPENSPLHF
TRBV19,17,many,TRBJ1-5,CASHPGQGIVRNQPQHF
TRBV5-6,14,-,TRBJ2-5,CASSPSRTEETQYF
TRBV6-1,20,-,TRBJ2-3,CASSENRDLTGTRGTDTQYF
TRBV4-2,19,few,TRBJ2-5,CASSQLSPTSGKYQETQYF
TRBV7-2,16,-,TRBJ2-1,CASSLGSAGGYNEQFF
TRBV2,12,-,TRBJ1-2,CASAGTNYGYTF
TRBV2,22,-,TRBJ1-5,CASRKFRPGTGDLDGGNQPQHF
TRBV4-3,14,-,TRBJ1-6,CASSQRVVDSPLHF
TRBV7-9,12,-,TRBJ1-1,CASSLRGSEAFF
TRBV9,15,-,TRBJ1-3,CASSGSVTYGNTIYF
TRBV11-2,18,-,TRBJ2-1,CASSSPLQLVGSYNEQFF
TRBV15,16,-,TRBJ1-4,CATSRGGGTGDEKLFF